The sequence of this TCR beta chain was determined in a study of response to subunit inactivated influenza vaccine. The germline gives CDR1 MNHEY, CDR2 SMNVEV (reference sequence). V dropped 7 bases and J dropped 0 bases, with 12 bases sitting between them. The CDR3 is 15 amino acids. Points from the study as a whole: The authors proposed limited new T cell recruitment per seasonal influenza vaccination.

This clonotype was seen only a few times. What it recognizes is unknown. One entry per CDR3 protein results from TCRdb running MiXCR on the RT-PCR reads. The sample consists of hundreds of thousands of distinct CDR3 sequences, around 16% of them appearing once. V usage is TRBV27 and J usage is TRBJ1-4; D remains unclear. The source was PBMCs from blood, collected less than 13 days after vaccination. The receptor comes from a man between 50 and 59 years old who received an inactivated influenza vaccine. The CDR3 loop is CASNPVGATNEKLFF. Written as DNA, the CDR3 is TGTGCCAGCAACCCGGTCGGTGCAACTAATGAAAAACTGTTTTTT.